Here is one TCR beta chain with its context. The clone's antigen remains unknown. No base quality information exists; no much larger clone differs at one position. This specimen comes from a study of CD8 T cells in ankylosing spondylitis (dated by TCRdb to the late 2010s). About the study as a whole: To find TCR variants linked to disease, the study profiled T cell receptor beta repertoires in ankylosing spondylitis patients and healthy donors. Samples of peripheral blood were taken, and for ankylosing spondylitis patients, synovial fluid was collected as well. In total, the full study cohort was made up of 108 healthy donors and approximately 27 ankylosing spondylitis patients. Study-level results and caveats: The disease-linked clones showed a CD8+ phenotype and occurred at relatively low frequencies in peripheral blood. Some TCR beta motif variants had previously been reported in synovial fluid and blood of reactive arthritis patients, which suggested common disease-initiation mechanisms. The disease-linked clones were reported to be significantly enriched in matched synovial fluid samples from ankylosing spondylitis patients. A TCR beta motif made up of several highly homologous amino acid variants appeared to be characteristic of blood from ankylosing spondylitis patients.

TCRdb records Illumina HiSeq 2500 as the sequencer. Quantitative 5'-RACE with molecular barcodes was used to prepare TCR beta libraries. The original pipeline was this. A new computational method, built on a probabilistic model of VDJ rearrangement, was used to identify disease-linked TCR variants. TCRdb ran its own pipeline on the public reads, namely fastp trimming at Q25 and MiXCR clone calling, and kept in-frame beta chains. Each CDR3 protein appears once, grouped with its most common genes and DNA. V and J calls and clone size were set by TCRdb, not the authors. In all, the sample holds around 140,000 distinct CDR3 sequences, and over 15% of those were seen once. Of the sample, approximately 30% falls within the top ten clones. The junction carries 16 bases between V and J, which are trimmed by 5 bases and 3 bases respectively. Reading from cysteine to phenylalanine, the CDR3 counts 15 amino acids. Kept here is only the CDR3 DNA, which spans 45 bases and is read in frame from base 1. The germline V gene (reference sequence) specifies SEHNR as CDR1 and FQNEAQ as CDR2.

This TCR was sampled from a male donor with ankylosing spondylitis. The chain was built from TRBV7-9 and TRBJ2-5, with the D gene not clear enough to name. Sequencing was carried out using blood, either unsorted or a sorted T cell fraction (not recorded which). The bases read TGTGCCAGCAGCCCCAGGATACAGTTGGAAGAGACCCAGTACTTC. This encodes CASSPRIQLEETQYF.